This T cell receptor beta chain was captured in a study of blood T cell repertoires in COVID-19. At the level of the study: The origin of the acute and convalescent COVID-19 samples was the United States, Italy and Spain. PBMCs, B-cell-depleted T cells, or T cells were the source of the cDNA or gDNA that made up the material.

As processed by the authors: Cell counts per sample came from amplifying reference gene primers. The method was immunoSEQ multiplex PCR; TCRdb's version includes in-frame clones alone and lacks a portion of them. That table is the source of V, J and clone size, and D and trimming were worked out from the DNA. The table has roughly 260,000 clones, roughly 84% seen once; the top ten hold roughly 3.1%. This CDR3 spans 15 amino acids. The junction had 7 bases not matched to a gene; V was cut back by 1 base and J by 4 bases. Germline CDR1 reads LGHNA; CDR2 reads YSLEER. The V and J genes are TRBV4-3 and TRBJ2-7, with 7 bases matching TRBD2. The TCR originated in a woman between 18 and 29 years old with acute or convalescent COVID-19. Sequencing was carried out using peripheral blood. CDR3 DNA sequence: TGCGCCAGCAGCCAAGGTTGGGACTATTCATACGAGCAGTACTTC. Translating gives CASSQGWDYSYEQYF.